The 26 T cell receptor beta chains below were found in one sample sequenced in a study of human T cells and chemical hapten exposure. Whole blood, unfractionated, served as the material for total RNA extraction. TCRdb ran MiXCR on the 5' RACE reads and lists one entry per CDR3 protein. This repertoire shows approximately 110,000 distinct CDR3 sequences, 15% to 20% found once; its top ten account for 2.5% to 3%. The receptors here all came from a human donor in good health.

This clonotype was observed a handful of times. The chain joins TRBV2 to TRBJ2-1; TRBD2 agrees at 10 bases. The germline CDR1 and CDR2 sequences are SNHLY and FYNNEI. This CDR3 has 12 amino acids. Losses at the gene ends were 11 bases for V and 12 bases for J; bases not matched to a gene: 10. CDR3 bases: TGTGCCCCAGGGCTAGCGGGAGTGAGGCAGTTCTTC. Translation: CAPGLAGVRQFF. The entire variable domain, with the rest obtained from reference TRBV2 and TRBJ2-1, is as follows: EPEVTQTPSHQVTQMGQEVILRCVPISNHLYFYWYRQILGQKVEFLVSFYNNEISEKSEIFDDQFSVERPDGSNFTLKIRSTKLEDSAMYFCAPGLAGVRQFFGPGTRLTVL.

The chain carries TRBV28 and TRBJ2-5; D remains ambiguous. The V end lost 5 bases, the J end lost 0 bases, and 19 bases lay between the germline ends. Per the germline V gene, CDR1 is MDHEN and CDR2 is SYDVKM. This CDR3 contains 17 residues. CDR3 residues: CASSPPPQHTYQETQYF. The CDR3 DNA is TGTGCCAGCAGTCCGCCCCCACAGCACACTTACCAAGAGACCCAGTACTTC.

A few counts support this clonotype. The gene calls are TRBV11-3 and TRBJ2-2; D gene uncertain. In germline, CDR1 is SGHNT, CDR2 YENEEA. This CDR3 is 15 amino acids long. The V and J ends lost 2 bases and 1 base respectively, with 8 bases between them. The CDR3 nucleotides read TGTGCCAGCAGCTTAACGGTTGGGAACACCGGGGAGCTGTTTTTT. This sequence encodes CASSLTVGNTGELFF. The complete variable domain, with remaining parts taken from reference TRBV11-3 and TRBJ2-2, reads EAGVVQSPRYKIIEKKQPVAFWCNPISGHNTLYWYLQNLGQGPELLIRYENEEAVDDSQLPKDRFSAERLKGVDSTLKIQPAELGDSAVYLCASSLTVGNTGELFFGEGSRLTVL.

This clonotype occurred a few times. This chain links TRBV6-5 with TRBJ2-1; weak D call: TRBD2 (5 bases). The germline CDR1 and CDR2 sequences are MNHEY and SVGAGI. CDR3 length: 16 amino acids. The V end was cut by 4 bases, the J end by 8 bases, with 21 bases between. CDR3 region: CASSSRSGPEGYEQFF. The CDR3 DNA is TGTGCCAGCAGTTCCCGGTCCGGACCCGAGGGTTATGAGCAGTTCTTC.

The CDR3 loop reads CASSFSGLNTIYF. For the CDR3, the DNA is TGTGCCAGCAGTTTTTCAGGGTTAAACACCATATATTTT. The chain combines TRBV12-3 or TRBV12-4 with TRBJ1-3, with D possibly being TRBD1 (5 bases). This CDR3 region has 13 residues. Trimming took off 3 bases at V and 6 bases at J, with 9 bases between the two ends.

The table lists this clonotype with a few counts. The J gene is TRBJ2-1, the V gene TRBV27; D remains unclear. The V end was cut by 4 bases, the J end by 5 bases, with 15 bases between. The CDR3 length is 15 residues. CDR1 is MNHEY, CDR2 SMNVEV, per germline (reference sequence). CDR3 in DNA: TGTGCCAGCAGTTATCGCAATCTTGGGCACAATGAGCAGTTCTTC. Its protein is CASSYRNLGHNEQFF.

Only a few counts were recorded for this clonotype. V usage is TRBV28 and J usage is TRBJ2-1, with 11 bases lining up with TRBD2. There are 18 residues in the CDR3. The trim removed 5 bases at V and 5 bases at J, leaving 14 bases unmatched. Germline loops: CDR1 MDHEN, CDR2 SYDVKM. The CDR3 loop reads CASSTVAGLAGGNNEQFF. CDR3 DNA sequence: TGTGCCAGCAGTACTGTTGCAGGGCTAGCGGGAGGAAACAATGAGCAGTTCTTC.

This clonotype has a count of ten or more. The chain is built from TRBV11-2 and TRBJ2-3, with a possible D match to TRBD1 (6 bases). Germline CDR1 SGHAT, CDR2 FQNNGV. V shed 1 base and J shed 1 base, with 18 bases lying between them. This CDR3 is 18 amino acids long. Written as DNA, the CDR3 is TGTGCCAGCAGCTTAGGTGTTTTGGGGGCCAGGGGCACAGATACGCAGTATTTT. It is translated as CASSLGVLGARGTDTQYF.

The chain joins TRBV9 to TRBJ1-4; 9 bases fit TRBD1. The CDR3 sequence is 15 residues long. CDR1 is SGDLS, CDR2 YYNGEE, per germline. The ends lost 0 bases at V and 8 bases at J; junction bases unmatched: 5. CDR3 nucleotides: TGTGCCAGCAGCGTAGAGGACAGGGGATTGGAAAAACTGTTTTTT. This sequence encodes CASSVEDRGLEKLFF.

This clonotype occurred a few times. This rearrangement joins TRBV28 to TRBJ2-5; TRBD2 aligns across 15 bases. J was trimmed by 9 bases and V by 6 bases; bases with no gene match: 8. The germline V gene encodes CDR1 MDHEN and CDR2 SYDVKM. The CDR3 spans 15 residues. CDR3 protein: CASRRGTSGGRSQYF. In nucleotides, the CDR3 is TGTGCCAGCAGGAGGGGGACTAGCGGGGGGCGCTCCCAGTACTTC.

A few counts support this clonotype. This sequence joins TRBV13 and TRBJ2-2; D may correspond to TRBD1 or TRBD2 (5 bases each). This CDR3 comprises 16 residues. The V and J ends lost 1 base and 6 bases respectively, with 15 bases between them. Germline assignment: CDR1 PRHDT and CDR2 FYEKMQ (reference sequence). CDR3 protein: CASSLEVGWDAGELFF. CDR3 nucleotide sequence: TGTGCCAGCAGCTTAGAGGTCGGATGGGACGCCGGGGAGCTGTTTTTT.

The chain has TRBV25-1 and TRBJ2-7; TRBD1 is a possible D gene (5 bases). The germline V gene has CDR1 MGHDK and CDR2 SYGVNS. The CDR3 covers 14 residues. Trimming cost V 3 bases and J 4 bases, with 13 bases left between them. In nucleotides, the CDR3 is TGTGCCAGCAGTGACGGGCAGGGTGGGTACGAGCAGTACTTC. Its protein is CASSDGQGGYEQYF.

V usage is TRBV9 and J usage is TRBJ2-3; 7 positions match TRBD2. The CDR3 consists of 15 residues. J lost 2 bases, V lost 4 bases, and 7 bases had no gene match. CDR1 is SGDLS and CDR2 is YYNGEE in the germline V gene. The CDR3 is CASSSIAGSTDTQYF. The CDR3 nucleotides are TGTGCCAGCAGCTCCATAGCGGGCTCCACAGATACGCAGTATTTT.

This clonotype appeared a few times. At one end the junction does not follow the germline gene, possibly because of a read error. This chain joins TRBV27 and TRBJ2-3; 13 nucleotides line up with TRBD2. Germline V gene data show CDR1 as MNHEY and CDR2 as SMNVEV (reference sequence). This CDR3 is 17 amino acids long. The CDR3 region has the DNA TGTGCCAGCAGTCTATCTACCGGACTAGCGGGAGTAAATACGCAGTATTTT. This sequence encodes CASSLSTGLAGVNTQYF.

In its sample, this clonotype was seen a few times. V and J are TRBV14 and TRBJ2-2; 11 nucleotides line up with TRBD2. The CDR3 consists of 18 residues. Germline V gene data show CDR1 as SGHDN and CDR2 as FVKESK. Trimming took 4 bases from V and 8 from J; bases not matched to a gene: 15. The CDR3 region is CASSPLGGLAELKGELFF. As DNA, the CDR3 is TGTGCCAGCAGCCCCTTAGGGGGACTAGCGGAGCTTAAGGGGGAGCTGTTTTTT.

This clonotype was counted only a few times. This sequence joins TRBV28 and TRBJ1-5, with D perhaps matching TRBD1 (5 bases). Trimming removed 4 bases at V and 6 bases at J, with 16 bases between. The CDR3 contains 15 residues. Germline V gene data show CDR1 as MDHEN and CDR2 as SYDVKM. The CDR3 nucleotides are TGTGCCAGCAGTTCCACGCTGGGGGGGGTTCAGCCCCAGCATTTT. It specifies CASSSTLGGVQPQHF. The full variable domain, in which reference TRBV28 and TRBJ1-5 provide the parts outside the CDR3, is DVKVTQSSRYLVKRTGEKVFLECVQDMDHENMFWYRQDPGLGLRLIYFSYDVKMKEKGDIPEGYSVSREKKERFSLILESASTNQTSMYLCASSSTLGGVQPQHFGDGTRLSIL.

The rearrangement uses TRBV3-1 and TRBJ2-7, with TRBD2 matching 9 bases. Germline V gene data show CDR1 as LGHDT and CDR2 as YNNKEL (reference sequence). V trimming: 1 base; J trimming: 3 bases; junction bases outside the gene matches: 10. The CDR3 covers 17 residues. The CDR3 DNA reads TGTGCCAGCAGCCAAGGTAGCGGGAGTCAGAGGAACTACGAGCAGTACTTC. This translates into CASSQGSGSQRNYEQYF.

V is TRBV6-1 and J is TRBJ2-3, with D perhaps matching TRBD2 (5 bases). The CDR3 is made up of 14 amino acids. Trimming took 7 bases from V and 1 from J, leaving 12 bases between them. The germline CDR1 and CDR2 sequences are MNHNS and SASEGT. Written as DNA, the CDR3 is TGTGCCAGCATACGGGATTGGGGCACAGATACGCAGTATTTT. It codes for CASIRDWGTDTQYF.

This clonotype has only a few counts. The chain recombines TRBV27 with TRBJ2-2, with 7 bases aligning to TRBD2. The J segment lost 1 base and the V segment lost 6 bases, leaving 8 bases of the junction unmatched. This CDR3 is built from 16 residues. From germline, CDR1 is MNHEY and CDR2 SMNVEV (reference sequence). The CDR3 sequence is CASRTGGRMNTGELFF. For the CDR3, the DNA is TGTGCCAGCAGAACGGGGGGACGGATGAACACCGGGGAGCTGTTTTTT.

This clonotype was picked up one time. The chain links TRBV12-3 or TRBV12-4 to TRBJ2-7; 13 nucleotides align to TRBD2. The CDR3 is 16 amino acids. The V and J ends lost 2 bases and 5 bases, in that order; junction bases with no gene match: 6. The chain's CDR3 is CASSLRTSGSFHEQYF. The CDR3 DNA is TGTGCCAGCAGTTTAAGGACTAGCGGGAGTTTCCACGAGCAGTACTTC.

This chain links TRBV11-3 with TRBJ2-1, with TRBD1 as a possible D gene (6 bases). The CDR3 has 16 residues. Germline V lookup: CDR1 SGHNT, CDR2 YENEEA. V lost 5 bases, J lost 7 bases, and 21 bases lay in between. In nucleotides, the CDR3 is TGTGCCAGCAGCCCACACCCTAGGGGGAATCAGAATGAGCAGTTCTTC. It translates to CASSPHPRGNQNEQFF.

This clonotype was seen more than once but under ten times. The CDR3: CASSFSTRGGPQHF. CDR3 DNA sequence: TGTGCCAGCAGTTTTTCGACACGGGGAGGACCCCAGCATTTT. The rearrangement links TRBV28 to TRBJ1-5, with no clear D. The CDR3 has 14 amino acids. V was trimmed by 3 bases and J by 10 bases, leaving 16 bases between them. Germline CDR1 MDHEN, CDR2 SYDVKM.

This rearrangement joins TRBV5-6 to TRBJ1-6; a possible D gene is TRBD1 (5 bases). Germline CDR1 SGHDT, CDR2 YYEEEE. V lost 0 bases and J 5 bases, leaving 15 bases between the germline ends. This CDR3 is built from 17 residues. CDR3 in DNA: TGTGCCAGCAGCTTGGATACGGGAGGGGATCATAATTCACCCCTCCACTTT. It translates to CASSLDTGGDHNSPLHF.

This clonotype was seen only a few times. This chain links TRBV7-8 with TRBJ1-1; 9 bases fit TRBD1. V lost 2 bases to trimming and J lost 1 base; unmatched junction nucleotides: 11. Germline CDR1 is SGHVS and CDR2 is FQNEAQ. The CDR3 has 18 amino acids. Here the CDR3 reads CASSLRGNRGLKNTEAFF. CDR3 in DNA: TGTGCCAGCAGCTTACGGGGGAACAGGGGGCTAAAGAACACTGAAGCTTTCTTT.

The chain links TRBV28 to TRBJ1-1; D is unresolved. V was shortened by 6 bases and J by 0 bases, with 5 bases between the two germline ends. The CDR3 runs 12 residues. CDR1 MDHEN and CDR2 SYDVKM come from the germline V gene. The DNA of the CDR3 is TGTGCCAGCAGAGAAATGAACACTGAAGCTTTCTTT. Protein: CASREMNTEAFF.

This clonotype was observed a few times. V usage is TRBV5-5 and J usage is TRBJ2-3; maybe TRBD1 (5 bases). Germline CDR1 SGHKS, CDR2 YYEKEE (reference sequence). There are 15 residues in the CDR3. The V and J ends lost 3 bases and 5 bases respectively, with 16 bases between them. Here the CDR3 DNA reads TGTGCCAGCAGCTCACCTGGGGCGGCGGAAGATACGCAGTATTTT. Translating it yields CASSSPGAAEDTQYF.